What follows are 5 T cell receptor beta chains derived from one specimen sequenced in a study of blood T cell repertoires in COVID-19. TCRdb's copy holds only in-frame clones and misses some; the assay was immunoSEQ multiplex PCR. The sample yields about 150,000 clones, approximately 85% seen once. The material sequenced was peripheral blood. The receptors derive from a man aged 80 or over with COVID-19, enrolled during active disease.

The chain is built from TRBV6-5 and TRBJ1-1, with TRBD1 matching 9 bases. Germline CDR1 MNHEY, CDR2 SVGAGI. V lost 6 bases to trimming and J lost 5 bases; unmatched junction nucleotides: 10. This CDR3 comprises 15 residues. The CDR3 spells CASSKQGATGTEAFF. Here the CDR3 DNA reads TGTGCCAGCAGCAAACAGGGGGCAACGGGAACTGAAGCTTTCTTT.

The chain joins TRBV11-2 to TRBJ2-1, with a weak D call TRBD1 (6 bases). Trimming removed 5 bases from V and 7 bases from J, with 18 bases in between. CDR1 SGHAT and CDR2 FQNNGV come from the germline V gene. The CDR3 length is 15 residues. The CDR3 spells CASSHPSRGVNEQFF. The DNA of the CDR3 is TGTGCCAGCAGCCACCCAAGCAGGGGAGTGAATGAGCAGTTCTTC.

This clone was observed a single time. This chain connects TRBV5-1 to TRBJ1-1; 9 bases match TRBD1. This CDR3 region has 14 residues. Germline CDR1 SGHRS, CDR2 YFSETQ. The V and J ends lost 4 bases and 5 bases, in that order; junction bases with no gene match: 6. The CDR3, as DNA: TGCGCCAGCAGCCGAGGACAGGGGTGGACTGAAGCTTTCTTT. It translates to CASSRGQGWTEAFF.

J is TRBJ2-2 and V is TRBV27, with D possibly matching TRBD1 (6 bases). Germline lookup yields CDR1 MNHEY and CDR2 SMNVEV (reference sequence). This CDR3 has 16 residues. Trimming took 3 bases from V and 1 from J, leaving 12 bases between them. The CDR3 sequence: CASSFDRTVNTGELFF. CDR3 coding DNA: TGTGCCAGCAGTTTCGACCGGACAGTGAACACCGGGGAGCTGTTTTTT.

The rearrangement joins TRBV7-3 to TRBJ2-3; 10 bases align to TRBD2. Germline CDR1 reads SGHTA; CDR2 reads FQGTGA. CDR3 length equals 19 residues. V was pared by 1 base and J by 1 base, with 11 bases of the junction left unmatched. The CDR3 spells CASSLRLAGDPPRTDTQYF. For the CDR3, the DNA is TGTGCCAGCAGCTTAAGGCTAGCGGGGGACCCCCCTCGCACAGATACGCAGTATTTT.